The 9 T cell receptor beta chains in this list originate from one sample, sequenced in a study of T cell repertoires in cytomegalovirus infection. Their cognate antigens are unknown. TCRdb re-called the reads with MiXCR, one entry per CDR3 protein. The repertoire holds approximately 990,000 distinct CDR3 sequences, with about 33% as singletons. The specimen comprised cultured CD8+ T cells from PBMCs, sampled from culture after CMV antigen stimulation. These receptors were taken from a human donor in good health (CMV status not recorded). Some clones in this sample may be carry-over from other donors' samples.

This clonotype was seen more than once but under ten times. V is TRBV7-9 and J is TRBJ1-2; no definite D call. CDR1 is SEHNR, CDR2 FQNEAQ, per germline (reference sequence). The length of the CDR3 is 13 residues. Trimming removed 4 bases from V and 4 bases from J, with 10 bases in between. The DNA of the CDR3 is TGTGCCAGCAGCTCCCCTCGGTCCTATGGCTACACCTTC. This sequence encodes CASSSPRSYGYTF.

V gene TRBV4-1 combines with J gene TRBJ2-3; TRBD2 might be the D (7 bases). Germline values: CDR1 MGHRA, CDR2 YSYEKL. This CDR3 region has 17 residues. V gave up 4 bases and J gave up 2 bases, with 19 bases separating them. CDR3 residues: CASSPQGGGANTDTQYF. The CDR3 DNA sequence: TGCGCCAGCAGCCCCCAAGGGGGGGGGGCCAACACAGATACGCAGTATTTT.

This clonotype has at least ten counts. The CDR3 loop is CASSLKGISYEQYF. The CDR3 DNA reads TGTGCCAGCAGCTTAAAAGGGATCTCCTACGAGCAGTACTTC. The chain combines TRBV7-2 with TRBJ2-7; D is unclear. The germline CDR1 and CDR2 sequences are SGHTA and FQGNSA. The V gene lost 2 bases and the J gene lost 0 bases, with 8 bases spanning the gap. This CDR3 comprises 14 residues.

This clonotype was detected only a few times. This sequence joins TRBV28 and TRBJ1-4; unclear D gene. Trimming removed 1 base from V and 0 bases from J, with 9 bases in between. CDR3 length: 16 residues. CDR1 MDHEN and CDR2 SYDVKM come from the germline V gene. The CDR3 sequence: CASSLLGTTTNEKLFF. CDR3 nucleotides: TGTGCCAGCAGTTTATTAGGAACAACAACTAATGAAAAACTGTTTTTT.

This clonotype was picked up many times. V gene TRBV7-9 combines with J gene TRBJ1-5, with D possibly TRBD1 on 6 matching bases. V lost 4 bases to trimming and J lost 2 bases, with 9 bases between them. The length of the CDR3 is 14 residues. Germline CDR1 is SEHNR and CDR2 is FQNEAQ (reference sequence). The CDR3 nucleotides are TGTGCCAGCAGCTCAGGGGCCGGCAATCAGCCCCAGCATTTT. This sequence encodes CASSSGAGNQPQHF.

This clonotype was recorded a few times. The rearrangement joins TRBV20-1 to TRBJ2-7; no reliable D call. Trimming left V 3 bases short and J 2 bases short, with 11 bases between. Germline CDR1 is DFQATT and CDR2 is SNEGSKA (reference sequence). The CDR3 sequence is 13 residues long. The CDR3 here is CSARARLTYEQYF. CDR3 nucleotides: TGCAGTGCTAGGGCCAGGCTTACCTACGAGCAGTACTTC.

The V call is TRBV15, the J call TRBJ2-5; tentatively, D is TRBD2 (5 bases). Trimming removed 3 bases from V and 1 base from J, with 12 bases in between. The germline V gene encodes CDR1 LNHNV and CDR2 YYDKDF (reference sequence). The CDR3 is 15 residues long. The CDR3 DNA reads TGTGCCACCAGCAGTTACCGGGATCCCCAAGAGACCCAGTACTTC. Translation gives CATSSYRDPQETQYF.

With regard to this clonotype: One end of the junction fails to match germline, which may point to a read error. The chain uses TRBV6-2 or TRBV6-3 and TRBJ2-5; weak D call: TRBD2 (5 bases). The CDR3 contains 14 residues. In germline, CDR1 is MNHEY, CDR2 SVGEGT. CDR3 sequence: CTSSKGAFQETQYF. The CDR3 bases are TGTACCAGCAGTAAGGGAGCCTTCCAAGAGACCCAGTACTTC.

The chain combines TRBV4-1 with TRBJ2-3; weak D call: TRBD2 (6 bases). CDR3 length: 15 residues. Germline V lookup: CDR1 MGHRA, CDR2 YSYEKL. V dropped 4 bases and J dropped 5 bases, with 16 bases sitting between them. The CDR3 sequence is CASSPGLLEGDTQYF. CDR3 in DNA: TGCGCCAGCAGCCCGGGACTCCTAGAAGGAGATACGCAGTATTTT.